Presented here are 10 T cell receptor beta chains from one specimen sequenced in a study of shared clonotypes between healthy human individuals. The data were produced by immunoSEQ multiplex PCR, yet TCRdb's version contains in-frame clones alone and is incomplete. The sample contains around 2.1 million clones, just over 90% of which appear only once. Positively selected for CCR7, the CD45RO-negative cells used as naive CD8 cells excluded terminally differentiated effector memory CD45RA+ cells. The sequenced sample was naive CD8+ T cells from PBMCs. The receptors here all came from a man younger than 35 in good health. Some clones in this sample may be carry-over from other donors' samples.

V and J are TRBV6-1 and TRBJ2-5; TRBD2 matches at 10 bases. The closer fit of TRBJ2-7 to the DNA end suggests the J call may be wrong. Germline V lookup: CDR1 MNHNS, CDR2 SASEGT. CDR3 length: 15 residues. CDR3 residues: CASRETSGYSYEQYF. The CDR3 DNA sequence: TGTGCCAGCAGAGAGACTAGCGGGTACTCCTACGAGCAGTACTTC.

V and J are TRBV11-1 and TRBJ2-1, with D unresolved. This CDR3 contains 12 residues. Per the germline V gene, CDR1 is SGHAT and CDR2 is FQDESV (reference sequence). The V gene lost 8 bases and the J gene lost 5 bases, with 10 bases spanning the gap. In DNA form, the CDR3 reads TGTGCCAGCTTAGGAAGAAACAATGAGCAGTTCTTC. The encoded protein is CASLGRNNEQFF.

V is TRBV2 and J is TRBJ1-5; unclear D gene. CDR1 and CDR2 from the germline V gene are SNHLY and FYNNEI. The CDR3 runs 15 residues. The V gene lost 0 bases and the J gene lost 5 bases, with 11 bases spanning the gap. The CDR3 loop reads CASSEAGRAHQPQHF. DNA for the CDR3: TGTGCCAGCAGTGAAGCGGGCCGAGCCCATCAGCCCCAGCATTTT. The full variable domain, its missing parts supplied by reference TRBV2 and TRBJ1-5, is EPEVTQTPSHQVTQMGQEVILRCVPISNHLYFYWYRQILGQKVEFLVSFYNNEISEKSEIFDDQFSVERPDGSNFTLKIRSTKLEDSAMYFCASSEAGRAHQPQHFGDGTRLSIL.

This clone was detected only once. The gene calls are TRBV25-1 and TRBJ2-1, with D possibly TRBD1 on 6 matching bases. The CDR3 sequence is 17 residues long. Germline V lookup: CDR1 MGHDK, CDR2 SYGVNS. V was trimmed by 2 bases and J by 1 base, leaving 15 bases between them. This CDR3 reads CASSEIQGFYSYNEQFF. CDR3 bases: TGTGCCAGCAGTGAAATACAGGGATTTTATTCCTACAATGAGCAGTTCTTC.

The chain combines TRBV9 with TRBJ2-1, with D hard to call. Per germline, CDR1 SGDLS and CDR2 YYNGEE. V shed 0 bases and J shed 2 bases, with 12 bases lying between them. CDR3 size: 16 residues. The CDR3 loop reads CASSVEPAPTYNEQFF. CDR3 DNA: TGTGCCAGCAGCGTAGAACCGGCCCCGACCTACAATGAGCAGTTCTTC.

The chain couples TRBV9 to TRBJ2-3; D unclear. Trimming stripped 0 bases from V and 2 bases from J, with 10 bases between. Per germline, CDR1 SGDLS and CDR2 YYNGEE. The CDR3 spans 15 residues. The CDR3 loop is CASSVGGGPTDTQYF. CDR3 in DNA: TGTGCCAGCAGCGTAGGGGGTGGTCCCACAGATACGCAGTATTTT. Supplemented by reference TRBV9 and TRBJ2-3, the full variable domain reads DSGVTQTPKHLITATGQRVTLRCSPRSGDLSVYWYQQSLDQGLQFLIQYYNGEERAKGNILERFSAQQFPDLHSELNLSSLELGDSALYFCASSVGGGPTDTQYFGPGTRLTVL.

The J gene is TRBJ2-1, the V gene TRBV27; TRBD2 matches at 10 bases. The V segment lost 6 bases and the J segment 4 bases; nucleotides outside the gene matches: 9. Germline-derived CDR1 and CDR2 are MNHEY and SMNVEV (reference sequence). The length of the CDR3 is 16 residues. In DNA, the CDR3 is TGTGCCAGCAGCACGAGCGGGGGGGAGAAATACAATGAGCAGTTCTTC. Translated, it gives CASSTSGGEKYNEQFF.

V is TRBV7-3 and J is TRBJ2-6, with 8 bases that match TRBD1. The CDR3 contains 19 residues. Per the germline V gene, CDR1 is SGHTA and CDR2 is FQGTGA. Germline trimming cut 4 bases from V and 0 bases from J; bases unmatched to any gene: 11. For the CDR3, the DNA is TGTGCCAGCAGCTCGGACGGACAGGGCGCGAACTCTGGGGCCAACGTCCTGACTTTC. Its protein product is CASSSDGQGANSGANVLTF.

This chain joins TRBV19 and TRBJ2-1; TRBD2 matches at 9 bases. The V gene's germline CDR1 is LNHDA and CDR2 SQIVND (reference sequence). This CDR3 is 15 amino acids long. With 1 base clipped from V and 7 bases from J, the junction kept 5 bases outside the gene matches. CDR3 coding DNA: TGTGCCAGTAGTATAGTGGCTAGCGGGGTTAATGAGCAGTTCTTC. Its translation is CASSIVASGVNEQFF. Variable domain in full (rest from reference TRBV19 and TRBJ2-1): DGGITQSPKYLFRKEGQNVTLSCEQNLNHDAMYWYRQDPGQGLRLIYYSQIVNDFQKGDIAEGYSVSREKKESFPLTVTSAQKNPTAFYLCASSIVASGVNEQFFGPGTRLTVL.

The chain combines TRBV7-9 with TRBJ2-1; D is possibly TRBD1 or TRBD2 (5 bases each). Trimming took off 0 bases at V and 13 bases at J, with 22 bases between the two ends. The CDR3 totals 16 residues. Per germline, CDR1 SEHNR and CDR2 FQNEAQ (reference sequence). The CDR3 here is CASSLARGGLGPKQFF. The CDR3 DNA sequence: TGTGCCAGCAGCTTAGCGCGTGGGGGTCTGGGACCCAAACAGTTCTTC.